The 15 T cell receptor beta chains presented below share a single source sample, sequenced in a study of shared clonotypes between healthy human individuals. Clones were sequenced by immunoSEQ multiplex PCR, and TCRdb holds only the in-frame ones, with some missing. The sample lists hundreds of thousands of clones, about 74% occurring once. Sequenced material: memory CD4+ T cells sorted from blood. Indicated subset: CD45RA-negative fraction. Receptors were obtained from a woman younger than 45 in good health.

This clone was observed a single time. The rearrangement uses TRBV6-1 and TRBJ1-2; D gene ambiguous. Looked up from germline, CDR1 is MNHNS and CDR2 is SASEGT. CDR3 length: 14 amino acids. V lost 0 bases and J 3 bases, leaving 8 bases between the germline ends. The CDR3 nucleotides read TGTGCCAGCAGTGAAGCTAGACAACACTATGGCTACACCTTC. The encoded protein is CASSEARQHYGYTF.

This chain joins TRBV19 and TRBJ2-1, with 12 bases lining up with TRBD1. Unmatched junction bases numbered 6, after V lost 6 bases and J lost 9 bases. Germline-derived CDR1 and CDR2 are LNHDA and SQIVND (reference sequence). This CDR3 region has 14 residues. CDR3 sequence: CASSGGQGAGEQFF. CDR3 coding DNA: TGTGCCAGTAGCGGGGGACAGGGGGCGGGTGAGCAGTTCTTC.

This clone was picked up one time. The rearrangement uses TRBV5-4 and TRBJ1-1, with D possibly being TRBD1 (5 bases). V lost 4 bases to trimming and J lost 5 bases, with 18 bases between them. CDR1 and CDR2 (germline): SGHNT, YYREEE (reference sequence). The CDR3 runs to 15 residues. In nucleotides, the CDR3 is TGTGCCAGCAGCCATCCCTGGGGGGTTGGTACTGAAGCTTTCTTT. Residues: CASSHPWGVGTEAFF.

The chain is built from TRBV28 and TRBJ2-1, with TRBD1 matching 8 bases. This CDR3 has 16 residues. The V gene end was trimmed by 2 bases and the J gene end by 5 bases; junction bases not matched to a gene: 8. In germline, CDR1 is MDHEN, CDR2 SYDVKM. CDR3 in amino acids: CASSLVPRGRDNEQFF. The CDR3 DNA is TGTGCCAGCAGTTTAGTGCCCAGGGGGCGGGACAATGAGCAGTTCTTC.

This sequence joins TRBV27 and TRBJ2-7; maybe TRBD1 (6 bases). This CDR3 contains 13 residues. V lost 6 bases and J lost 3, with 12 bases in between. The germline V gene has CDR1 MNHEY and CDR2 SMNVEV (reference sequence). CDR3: CASSRDRRYEQYF. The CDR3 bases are TGTGCCAGCAGCAGAGACAGGCGCTACGAGCAGTACTTC.

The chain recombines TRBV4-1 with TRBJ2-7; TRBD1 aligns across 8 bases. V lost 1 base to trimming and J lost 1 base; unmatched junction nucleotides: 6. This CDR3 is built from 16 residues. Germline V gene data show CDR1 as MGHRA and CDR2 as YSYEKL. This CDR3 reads CASSQAAGQASYEQYF. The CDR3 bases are TGCGCCAGCAGCCAAGCTGCGGGACAGGCGTCCTACGAGCAGTACTTC.

CDR3 nucleotides: TGTGCCAGCAGTTACCGCCTCTTTTCAGATACGCAGTATTTT. Amino acids: CASSYRLFSDTQYF. This rearrangement joins TRBV6-6 to TRBJ2-3, with D unclear. Germline V gene sequence: CDR1 MNHNY, CDR2 SVGAGI (reference sequence). The germline V and J ends were trimmed by 2 bases and 4 bases, with 10 bases remaining between them. The CDR3 contains 14 residues.

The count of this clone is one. CDR3 DNA: TGTGCCAGCAGCGTCACCGGGACTAGTTTCGACGAGCAGTACTTC. It codes for CASSVTGTSFDEQYF. V is TRBV9 and J is TRBJ2-7; TRBD2 aligns across 8 bases. The CDR3 has 15 residues. Germline CDR1 reads SGDLS; CDR2 reads YYNGEE. Trimming took 2 bases from V and 5 from J; bases not matched to a gene: 9.

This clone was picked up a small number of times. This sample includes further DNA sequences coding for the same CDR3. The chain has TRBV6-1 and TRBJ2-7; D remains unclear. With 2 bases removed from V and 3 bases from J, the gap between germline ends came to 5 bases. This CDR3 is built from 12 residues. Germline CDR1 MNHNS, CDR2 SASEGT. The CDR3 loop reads CASSESIYEQYF. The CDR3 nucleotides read TGTGCCAGCAGTGAATCGATCTACGAGCAGTACTTC.

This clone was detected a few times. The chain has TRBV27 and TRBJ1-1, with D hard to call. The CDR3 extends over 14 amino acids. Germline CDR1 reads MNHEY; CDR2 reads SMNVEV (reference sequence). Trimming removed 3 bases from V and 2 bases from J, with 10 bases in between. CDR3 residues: CASSLGSGNTEAFF. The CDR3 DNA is TGTGCCAGCAGTTTGGGCAGCGGCAACACTGAAGCTTTCTTT.

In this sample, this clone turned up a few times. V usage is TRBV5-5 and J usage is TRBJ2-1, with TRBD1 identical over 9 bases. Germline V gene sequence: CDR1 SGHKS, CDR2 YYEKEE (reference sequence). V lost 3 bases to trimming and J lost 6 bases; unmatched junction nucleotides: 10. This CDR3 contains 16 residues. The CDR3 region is CASSWPGTGSSNEQFF. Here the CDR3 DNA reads TGTGCCAGCAGCTGGCCCGGGACAGGGTCGAGCAATGAGCAGTTCTTC.

The CDR3 region is CASSLGRSLAEQYF. DNA for the CDR3: TGTGCCAGCAGTTTGGGGCGGAGCCTGGCCGAGCAGTACTTC. The rearrangement uses TRBV27 and TRBJ2-7; a possible D gene is TRBD1 (5 bases). Trimming removed 3 bases at V and 6 bases at J, with 15 bases between. Germline V gives CDR1 MNHEY, CDR2 SMNVEV (reference sequence). This CDR3 has 14 residues.

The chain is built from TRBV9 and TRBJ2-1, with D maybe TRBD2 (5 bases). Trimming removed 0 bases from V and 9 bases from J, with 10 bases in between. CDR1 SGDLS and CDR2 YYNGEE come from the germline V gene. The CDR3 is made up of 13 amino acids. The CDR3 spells CASSVDEGTEQFF. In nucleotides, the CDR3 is TGTGCCAGCAGCGTAGATGAGGGCACTGAGCAGTTCTTC.

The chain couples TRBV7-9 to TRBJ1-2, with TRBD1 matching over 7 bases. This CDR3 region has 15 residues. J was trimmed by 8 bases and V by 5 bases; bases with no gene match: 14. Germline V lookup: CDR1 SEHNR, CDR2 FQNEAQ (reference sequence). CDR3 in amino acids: CASSPGTVQVDGYTF. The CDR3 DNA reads TGTGCCAGCAGCCCCGGGACAGTTCAAGTAGACGGCTACACCTTC.

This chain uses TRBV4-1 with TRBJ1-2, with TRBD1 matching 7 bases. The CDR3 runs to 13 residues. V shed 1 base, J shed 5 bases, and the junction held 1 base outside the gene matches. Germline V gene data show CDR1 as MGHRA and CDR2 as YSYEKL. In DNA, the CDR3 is TGCGCCAGCAGCCAAGCGACAGGGTATGGCTACACCTTC. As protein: CASSQATGYGYTF.